The clone carrying this T cell receptor beta chain was recorded at least ten times. Its antigen is still unknown. With V trimmed by 5 bases and J by 3 bases, 9 bases remained unmatched. The CDR3 totals 15 residues. Germline CDR1 reads MNHEY; CDR2 reads SVGEGT. Researchers made TCR beta libraries by using iRepertoire HTBI primers and running Arm-PCR on CDR3 regions. TCRdb itself ran the multiplex PCR reads through MiXCR, one entry per CDR3 protein. Of 300,000 to 400,000 distinct CDR3 sequences listed, 16% are singletons. This sample is drawn from a study of regulatory T cells in long-lasting Graves disease. Study-level findings and limits: Persistent disease was associated with favored TRBV28 usage and with favored use of TRBJ1-2 and TRBJ2-5. The study found lower TCR diversity in persistent Graves' patients than in newly diagnosed ones.

The time point: newly diagnosed GD, antithyroid drugs for less than 3 months. RNA from PBMCs was the source of the TCR library. These records were also assigned to another study, of T cells in Graves' hyperthyroidism and ophthalmopathy. That source adds: Patients were aged 18 to 65, had disease duration under 2 months, and had newly diagnosed hyperthyroidism.

Specimen: peripheral blood mononuclear cells (PBMCs), collected at new diagnosis, from a patient treated with antithyroid drugs. The sequence was collected from a man in his forties with Graves disease. This chain uses TRBV6-2 or TRBV6-3 with TRBJ1-2; TRBD1 aligns across 7 bases. CDR3 loop: CASSNYNRGDYGYTF. As DNA, the CDR3 is TGTGCCAGCAGTAATTATAACAGGGGTGACTATGGCTACACCTTC.